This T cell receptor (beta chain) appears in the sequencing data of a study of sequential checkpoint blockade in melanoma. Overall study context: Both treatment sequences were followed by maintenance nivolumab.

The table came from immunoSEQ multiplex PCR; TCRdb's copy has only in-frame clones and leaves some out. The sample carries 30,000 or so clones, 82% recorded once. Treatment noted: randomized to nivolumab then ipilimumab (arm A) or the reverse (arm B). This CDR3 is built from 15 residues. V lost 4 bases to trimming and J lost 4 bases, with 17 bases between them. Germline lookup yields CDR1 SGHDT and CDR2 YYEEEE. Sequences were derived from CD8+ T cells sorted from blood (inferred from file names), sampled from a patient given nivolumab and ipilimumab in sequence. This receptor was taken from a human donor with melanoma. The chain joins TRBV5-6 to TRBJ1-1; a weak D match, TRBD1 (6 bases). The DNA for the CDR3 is TGTGCCAGCAGCCCCTACAGGGACGCCACCACTGAAGCTTTCTTT. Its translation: CASSPYRDATTEAFF. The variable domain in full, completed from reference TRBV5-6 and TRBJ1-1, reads DAGVTQSPTHLIKTRGQQVTLRCSPKSGHDTVSWYQQALGQGPQFIFQYYEEEERQRGNFPDRFSGHQFPNYSSELNVNALLLGDSALYLCASSPYRDATTEAFFGQGTRLTVV.